This TCR beta chain stems from a study of cytomegalovirus exposure and HLA in healthy donors. Study conclusions and caveats: The study designated over 150 TCR beta chains cytomegalovirus-associated. What a later analysis showed was that several of the most significant clusters appeared linked to common viral pathogens.

This clone was recorded only once. Its antigen is unidentified. The germline V and J ends were trimmed by 3 bases and 7 bases, with 7 bases remaining between them. This CDR3 is 13 amino acids long. Germline V gives CDR1 SNHLY, CDR2 FYNNEI. Amplification used 60 Vbeta primers and 13 Jbeta primers. Using immunoSEQ multiplex PCR, the repertoire was profiled, and TCRdb retains in-frame clones only, with some absent. The data hold roughly 100,000 clones, with 65% to 80% observed a single time. The V and J genes are TRBV2 and TRBJ1-6; D gene uncertain. Sequenced: PBMCs. The receptor was derived from a man between 60 and 75 years old in good health and CMV-seronegative. CDR3 sequence: CASSEEGNSPLHF. Written as DNA, the CDR3 is TGTGCCAGCAGTGAGGAGGGAAATTCACCCCTCCACTTT.